This TCR beta chain was recovered during a study of T cells after yellow fever vaccination. Study summary: Researchers used CD3, CD45RA, CCR7 and CD95 to sort out EM, EMRA, CM and Tscm memory subsets.

Germline V CDR1 and CDR2: LGHNA, YSLEER. There are 18 residues in the CDR3. Trimming stripped 2 bases from V and 3 bases from J, with 20 bases between. TCRdb recomputed calls from the 5' RACE reads with MiXCR, one row per CDR3 protein. The repertoire has 46,000 or so distinct CDR3 sequences, just under 6.5% of them found once; the top ten carry 10%. This clonotype was counted ten times or more. General study points: Sorted repertoires could include abundant contaminating clonotypes from bulk cells. Booster sampling recovered most clones from primary vaccination (around 97% CD4, approximately 88% CD8).

The clonotype comes from a man aged 25-45 years who received the YFV17D yellow fever vaccine. Source: PBMCs, either bulk or a sorted T-cell subset (CD4+, CD8+, memory, or dextramer-sorted; not recorded which), taken 45 days after the yellow fever booster vaccination. The V call is TRBV4-3, the J call TRBJ2-1; possibly TRBD1 or TRBD2 for D (5 bases each). The CDR3 loop is CASSQKSTARGDYNEQFF. The CDR3 region has the DNA TGCGCCAGCAGCCAAAAATCTACCGCCCGAGGGGACTACAATGAGCAGTTCTTC.